This entry lists 30 T cell receptor beta chains sequenced from one sample in a study of T cells in Graves' hyperthyroidism and ophthalmopathy. RNA transcripts were the template for amplifying TCR beta CDR3 regions. First-round RT-PCR with HTBI primers amplified the TCR CDR3 region. TCRdb re-called the multiplex PCR reads through MiXCR, storing one row per CDR3 protein. The sample records about 400,000 distinct CDR3 sequences, under 15% being singletons. Material for sequencing was blood. These receptors all stem from a woman in her thirties with Graves' hyperthyroidism.

This clonotype was recorded at least ten times. The V and J genes are TRBV27 and TRBJ1-6; D might be TRBD1 (6 bases). Trimming removed 5 bases from V and 1 base from J, with 18 bases in between. This CDR3 region has 18 residues. Germline V gives CDR1 MNHEY, CDR2 SMNVEV (reference sequence). Here the CDR3 DNA reads TGTGCCAGCAGTCATCCTGAACAGGGTTCGTCCTATAATTCACCCCTCCACTTT. Translating gives CASSHPEQGSSYNSPLHF.

The table lists this clonotype with many counts. This chain uses TRBV20-1 with TRBJ2-5; 7 nucleotides line up with TRBD1. CDR1 and CDR2 from the germline V gene are DFQATT and SNEGSKA (reference sequence). The V segment lost 7 bases and the J segment 3 bases; nucleotides outside the gene matches: 8. This CDR3 region has 13 residues. The CDR3 region has the DNA TGCAGTGTTCCGACAGGGTGGGAAGAGACCCAGTACTTC. This translates into CSVPTGWEETQYF.

Points on this clonotype: This may be a read error: a much more frequent sequence differs by one nucleotide. The chain combines TRBV9 with TRBJ2-7, with 7 bases matching TRBD1. With the DNA end fitting TRBJ2-1 better, the J assignment may be wrong. Germline CDR1 reads SGDLS; CDR2 reads YYNGEE. The CDR3 consists of 14 residues. This CDR3 reads CASSPTGTAYEQFF. The CDR3 DNA reads TGTGCCAGCAGCCCCACCGGGACAGCCTACGAGCAGTTCTTC.

The chain joins TRBV6-7 to TRBJ2-5; tentative D call: TRBD1 (6 bases). TRBV6-7 is noted as an ORF with a role that remains uncertain. Deletions cut 5 bases from V and 1 base from J, with 14 bases between. The CDR3 is made up of 15 amino acids. The CDR3 bases are TGTGCCAGCAGTCCAACGACAGGCCTCCAAGAGACCCAGTACTTC. This sequence encodes CASSPTTGLQETQYF.

This clonotype has at least ten counts. The rearrangement joins TRBV7-3 to TRBJ2-1, with 10 positions matching TRBD2. V trimming: 0 bases; J trimming: 8 bases; junction bases outside the gene matches: 4. CDR1 and CDR2 from the germline V gene are SGHTA and FQGTGA. CDR3 length equals 15 residues. The CDR3 spells CASSLTPSGSDEQFF. CDR3 in DNA: TGTGCCAGCAGCTTAACGCCTAGCGGGAGCGATGAGCAGTTCTTC.

Comments on this clonotype: This could be a read error, since a much larger clone is one nucleotide away. The chain carries TRBV20-1 and TRBJ2-7; 11 positions agree with TRBD2. The J call could be wrong; TRBJ2-1 is a better fit for the DNA end. Germline-derived CDR1 and CDR2 are DFQATT and SNEGSKA (reference sequence). The CDR3 runs to 14 residues. The CDR3 nucleotides read TGCAGTGCCCGGCCTGGACTAGCGGGCTACGAGCAGTTCTTC. It encodes CSARPGLAGYEQFF.

The chain is built from TRBV9 and TRBJ2-3, with 7 bases that match TRBD2. Per the germline V gene, CDR1 is SGDLS and CDR2 is YYNGEE. The CDR3 contains 15 residues. The V gene end was trimmed by 1 base and the J gene end by 2 bases; junction bases not matched to a gene: 4. The CDR3 nucleotides are TGTGCCAGCAGCGTACGGGCGGGAGACACAGATACGCAGTATTTT. Its translation: CASSVRAGDTDTQYF. Complete variable domain (other parts from reference TRBV9 and TRBJ2-3): DSGVTQTPKHLITATGQRVTLRCSPRSGDLSVYWYQQSLDQGLQFLIQYYNGEERAKGNILERFSAQQFPDLHSELNLSSLELGDSALYFCASSVRAGDTDTQYFGPGTRLTVL.

This clonotype was seen ten or more times. The chain couples TRBV2 to TRBJ1-1; D call uncertain. Trimming took 7 bases from V and 3 from J, leaving 6 bases between them. The CDR3 extends over 11 amino acids. Germline values: CDR1 SNHLY, CDR2 FYNNEI. The CDR3 coding sequence is TGTGCCAGCAAGGGTTACACTGAAGCTTTCTTT. Encoded protein: CASKGYTEAFF.

V gene TRBV9 combines with J gene TRBJ2-2, with 9 bases identical to TRBD2. V lost 3 bases to trimming and J lost 6 bases; unmatched junction nucleotides: 15. CDR3 size: 18 residues. Germline V CDR1 and CDR2: SGDLS, YYNGEE. The CDR3 protein is CASSAHLGSGGFSGELFF. Written as DNA, the CDR3 is TGTGCCAGCAGCGCCCATCTAGGTAGCGGGGGTTTCTCCGGGGAGCTGTTTTTT.

This clonotype was seen at least ten times. This chain connects TRBV28 to TRBJ2-1, with 15 bases identical to TRBD2. This CDR3 is built from 15 residues. Unmatched junction bases numbered 4, after V lost 7 bases and J lost 6 bases. Looked up from germline, CDR1 is MDHEN and CDR2 is SYDVKM. Here the CDR3 DNA reads TGTGCCAGCACCGGACTAGCGGGAGGGGGCAATGAGCAGTTCTTC. Translating gives CASTGLAGGGNEQFF.

The CDR3 loop is CASTSGKGGSIGELFF. For the CDR3, the DNA is TGCGCCAGCACCTCTGGTAAAGGGGGCAGCATCGGGGAGCTGTTTTTT. V gene TRBV5-1 combines with J gene TRBJ2-2; 7 bases match TRBD1. V lost 6 bases to trimming and J lost 7 bases; unmatched junction nucleotides: 15. Germline loops: CDR1 SGHRS, CDR2 YFSETQ. The CDR3 runs to 16 residues. Full variable domain (outside the CDR3, taken from reference TRBV5-1 and TRBJ2-2): KAGVTQTPRYLIKTRGQQVTLSCSPISGHRSVSWYQQTPGQGLQFLFEYFSETQRNKGNFPGRFSGRQFSNSRSEMNVSTLELGDSALYLCASTSGKGGSIGELFFGEGSRLTVL.

The V and J genes are TRBV13 and TRBJ2-3; tentative D call: TRBD2 (6 bases). Germline V CDR1 and CDR2: PRHDT, FYEKMQ (reference sequence). Trimming took 5 bases from V and 5 from J, leaving 17 bases between them. The CDR3 loop spans 15 amino acids. The CDR3 nucleotides read TGTGCCAGCAGCCAACCCCGGGAGTCAGTAGATACGCAGTATTTT. Translation gives CASSQPRESVDTQYF.

This clonotype was picked up one time. The V call is TRBV29-1, the J call TRBJ1-2, with 10 bases fitting TRBD1. Germline CDR1 SQVTM, CDR2 ANQGSEA. J gave up 4 bases and V 6 bases, and 8 bases lay outside the gene matches. The CDR3 has 14 residues. CDR3 nucleotides: TGCAGCGTACTAACCGGGACAGGGGCCTATGGCTACACCTTC. Encoded protein: CSVLTGTGAYGYTF.

The gene calls are TRBV7-2 and TRBJ2-5; tentative D call: TRBD1 (6 bases). V lost 5 bases, J lost 2 bases, and 15 bases lay in between. Germline V lookup: CDR1 SGHTA, CDR2 FQGNSA. CDR3 length: 15 residues. This chain's CDR3 is CASSPNRQAQETQYF. For the CDR3, the DNA is TGTGCCAGCAGCCCGAATCGACAGGCTCAAGAGACCCAGTACTTC.

This clonotype was picked up many times. The chain carries TRBV3-1 and TRBJ1-2; no definite D call. V shed 4 bases and J shed 8 bases, with 14 bases lying between them. Germline CDR1 reads LGHDT; CDR2 reads YNNKEL (reference sequence). The CDR3 loop spans 13 amino acids. The CDR3 loop is CASSPNRPGGYTF. The CDR3 DNA reads as TGTGCCAGCAGCCCCAACAGACCGGGGGGCTACACCTTC.

This sequence joins TRBV29-1 and TRBJ1-1; maybe TRBD1 (5 bases). Germline CDR1 is SQVTM and CDR2 is ANQGSEA. This CDR3 comprises 14 residues. The V gene lost 0 bases and the J gene lost 2 bases, with 10 bases spanning the gap. Here the CDR3 DNA reads TGCAGCGTTGAAGATCAGGGTGTAAACACTGAAGCTTTCTTT. Its protein product is CSVEDQGVNTEAFF.

At least ten counts were recorded for this clonotype. J is TRBJ1-5 and V is TRBV28; D might be TRBD1 (5 bases). The length of the CDR3 is 17 residues. The V end lost 6 bases, the J end lost 3 bases, and 21 bases lay between the germline ends. Germline V gives CDR1 MDHEN, CDR2 SYDVKM. CDR3 residues: CASRTPVGVYDNQPQHF. DNA of the CDR3: TGTGCCAGCAGAACTCCCGTGGGGGTATACGACAATCAGCCCCAGCATTTT.

This clonotype was observed a handful of times. The chain is built from TRBV5-1 and TRBJ2-7; 7 bases line up with TRBD1. CDR1 is SGHRS and CDR2 is YFSETQ in the germline V gene. With 4 bases clipped from V and 3 bases from J, the junction kept 10 bases outside the gene matches. CDR3 length equals 15 residues. CDR3 in DNA: TGCGCCAGCAGCCAACAGGGGTTCGGAGACTACGAGCAGTACTTC. Residues: CASSQQGFGDYEQYF.

This clonotype was seen more than once but under ten times. J is TRBJ1-6 and V is TRBV28; no clear D. Trimming left V 2 bases short and J 10 bases short, with 3 bases between. Germline CDR1 MDHEN, CDR2 SYDVKM. This CDR3 has 11 amino acids. CDR3 sequence reads: CASSLVSPLHF. CDR3 bases: TGTGCCAGCAGTTTAGTATCACCCCTCCACTTT.

The table lists this clonotype with a few counts. The chain employs TRBV30 and TRBJ1-1; D remains unclear. This CDR3 region has 13 residues. The ends were cut back, 0 bases at V and 4 bases at J, with 9 bases in the middle. Germline lookup yields CDR1 GTSNPN and CDR2 SVGIG (reference sequence). CDR3 bases: TGTGCCTGGAGTGTAAGAGAGAGCACTGAAGCTTTCTTT. It specifies CAWSVRESTEAFF.

Many counts were recorded for this clonotype. The chain carries TRBV5-1 and TRBJ2-3; TRBD2 aligns across 7 bases. V was pared by 2 bases and J by 2 bases, with 5 bases of the junction left unmatched. The CDR3 covers 15 residues. From germline, CDR1 is SGHRS and CDR2 YFSETQ. The CDR3 is CASSFGAGDTDTQYF. The CDR3 nucleotides read TGCGCCAGCAGCTTTGGGGCGGGAGACACAGATACGCAGTATTTT.

This clonotype showed up many times. The chain carries TRBV28 and TRBJ2-1; TRBD2 might be the D (5 bases). This CDR3 is built from 14 residues. Germline assignment: CDR1 MDHEN and CDR2 SYDVKM. Trimming removed 6 bases from V and 9 bases from J, with 18 bases in between. In nucleotides, the CDR3 is TGTGCCAGCAGCCCTAGTGTGGGAGTTAGTGAGCAGTTCTTC. It yields the protein CASSPSVGVSEQFF.

This clonotype is a singleton in its sample. The chain recombines TRBV2 with TRBJ1-1, with D tentatively TRBD1 (6 bases). CDR3 length: 15 amino acids. V was clipped by 5 bases and J by 4 bases, with 17 bases between them. Germline V gene lookup returns CDR1 SNHLY and CDR2 FYNNEI. The CDR3 sequence: CASSPTGLWGTEAFF. Written as DNA, the CDR3 is TGTGCCAGCAGTCCAACAGGGTTGTGGGGCACTGAAGCTTTCTTT.

This clonotype has ten or more counts. The gene calls are TRBV7-2 and TRBJ2-1; 8 bases map to TRBD2. J was trimmed by 5 bases and V by 5 bases; bases with no gene match: 8. Germline V gene lookup returns CDR1 SGHTA and CDR2 FQGNSA. This CDR3 comprises 15 residues. The CDR3 DNA reads as TGTGCCAGCAGCCTGGACGCGGGGGGCCACAATGAGCAGTTCTTC. Protein sequence: CASSLDAGGHNEQFF.

In this sample, this clonotype turned up many times. CDR3 nucleotides: TGTGCCAGCTCACCAAAGACTAGCGAAGCCTACGAGCAGTACTTC. As protein: CASSPKTSEAYEQYF. The rearrangement links TRBV18 to TRBJ2-7; 8 nucleotides agree with TRBD2. The V and J ends lost 2 bases and 2 bases, in that order; junction bases with no gene match: 5. CDR1 is KGHSH, CDR2 LQKENI, per germline. The CDR3 runs to 15 residues. Filled out from reference TRBV18 and TRBJ2-7, the complete variable domain reads NAGVMQNPRHLVRRRGQEARLRCSPMKGHSHVYWYRQLPEEGLKFMVYLQKENIIDESGMPKERFSAEFPKEGPSILRIQQVVRGDSAAYFCASSPKTSEAYEQYFGPGTRLTVT.

This clonotype was observed at least ten times. J is TRBJ2-7 and V is TRBV20-1, with D possibly TRBD2 on 5 matching bases. CDR1 and CDR2 (germline): DFQATT, SNEGSKA (reference sequence). The germline V and J ends were trimmed by 6 bases and 2 bases, with 14 bases remaining between them. The CDR3 consists of 13 residues. The CDR3 DNA follows: TGCAGTGCCATCCGGGGTAGCACCTACGAGCAGTACTTC. This encodes CSAIRGSTYEQYF.

The chain combines TRBV6-4 with TRBJ2-5; D is unresolved. The CDR3 covers 8 residues. Trimming took 8 bases from V and 13 from J, leaving 8 bases between them. Germline loops: CDR1 MRHNA, CDR2 SNTAGT. CDR3 DNA: TGTGCCAGCCGTGTGGGGTACTTC. Protein product: CASRVGYF.

The CDR3 reads CASSLNMVRSTETQYF. In DNA, the CDR3 is TGTGCCAGCAGCTTAAATATGGTCAGGAGTACAGAGACCCAGTACTTC. This chain links TRBV7-2 with TRBJ2-5; D uncertain. The CDR3 runs 16 residues. V shed 2 bases and J shed 4 bases, with 17 bases lying between them. Germline-derived CDR1 and CDR2 are SGHTA and FQGNSA.

The gene calls are TRBV14 and TRBJ2-1; D gene unclear. The germline CDR1 and CDR2 sequences are SGHDN and FVKESK. V was trimmed by 0 bases and J by 7 bases, leaving 10 bases between them. The CDR3 consists of 14 residues. The CDR3, as DNA: TGTGCCAGCAGCCAAGATGCAGGCTGGAATGAGCAGTTCTTC. It specifies CASSQDAGWNEQFF.

The rearrangement uses TRBV29-1 and TRBJ2-6; D may be TRBD2 (5 bases). The ends were cut back, 6 bases at V and 0 bases at J, with 6 bases in the middle. This CDR3 is 13 amino acids long. CDR1 SQVTM and CDR2 ANQGSEA come from the germline V gene. The CDR3 nucleotides are TGCAGCGTAGGGAGCTCTGGGGCCAACGTCCTGACTTTC. Translating it yields CSVGSSGANVLTF.